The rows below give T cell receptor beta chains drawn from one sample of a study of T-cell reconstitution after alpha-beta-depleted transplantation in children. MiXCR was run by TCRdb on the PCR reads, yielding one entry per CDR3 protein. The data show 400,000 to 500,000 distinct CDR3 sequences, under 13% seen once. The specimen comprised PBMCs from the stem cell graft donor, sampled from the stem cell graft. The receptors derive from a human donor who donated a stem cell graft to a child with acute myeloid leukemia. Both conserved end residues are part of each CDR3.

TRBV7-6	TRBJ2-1	CASSLAFPPLEQFF
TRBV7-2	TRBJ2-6	CASSSPNRGLGANVLTF
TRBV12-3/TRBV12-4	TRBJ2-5	CASSPAGTQYF
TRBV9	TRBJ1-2	CASSGYGGRKNYGYTF
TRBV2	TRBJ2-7	CASSKRWAKGFYEQYF
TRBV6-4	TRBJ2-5	CASSEGPGQETQYF
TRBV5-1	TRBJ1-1	CASSLVVRTEAFF
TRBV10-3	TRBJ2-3	CAISGTGGWDTQYF
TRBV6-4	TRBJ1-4	CASSEFPGEKLFF
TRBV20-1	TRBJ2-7	CSAKFSGRGYEQYF
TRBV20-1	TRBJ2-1	CSARDVDSGGAYNEQFF
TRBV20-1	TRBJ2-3	CSATQTTGADTQYF
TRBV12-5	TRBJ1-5	CASVESGGALQPQHF
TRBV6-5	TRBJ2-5	CASSRGTMKETQYF
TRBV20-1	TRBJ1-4	CSARVRHLLVEKLFF
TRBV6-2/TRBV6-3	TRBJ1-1	CASSYSTAEAFF
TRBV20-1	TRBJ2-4	CSAGTSGGIQYF
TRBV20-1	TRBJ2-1	CSETPPGGFNEQFF
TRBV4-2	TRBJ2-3	CASSPAGGASPSSTDTQYF
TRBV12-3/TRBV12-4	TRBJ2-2	CASSPGMPTGELFF
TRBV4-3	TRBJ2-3	CASSQDWLAGVLDTQYF
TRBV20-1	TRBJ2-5	CSASGLAGLQETQYF
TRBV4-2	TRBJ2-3	CASSQVFAGLGTDTQYF
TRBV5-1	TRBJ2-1	CASGSDRSDNEQFF
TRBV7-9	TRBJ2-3	CASSQTSGESDTQYF
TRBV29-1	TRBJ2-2	CSVAVGHTGELFF
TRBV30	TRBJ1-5	CAWSVHRDQPQHF
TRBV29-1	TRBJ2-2	CSVGGSDRGLLGELFF
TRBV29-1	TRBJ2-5	CSVVTEETQYF
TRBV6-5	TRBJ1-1	CASSYFVPGQGANTEAFF
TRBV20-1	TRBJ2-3	CSASGGDTDTQYF
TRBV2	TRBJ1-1	CASSEGGGTGKGTFF
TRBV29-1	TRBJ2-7	CSVEETSGSSYEQYF
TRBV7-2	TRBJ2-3	CASSLFMTDTQYF
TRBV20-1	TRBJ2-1	CSARGTAGGHNEQFF
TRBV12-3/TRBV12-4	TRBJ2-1	CASSQGEERGEFF
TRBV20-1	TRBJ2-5	CSANPAGGPETQYF
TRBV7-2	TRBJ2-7	CASSPSLAGDRYEQYF
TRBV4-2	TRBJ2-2	CASSPQASGNGGELFF
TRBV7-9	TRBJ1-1	CASRERAEAFF
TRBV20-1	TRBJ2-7	CCARVGAGGIYEQYF
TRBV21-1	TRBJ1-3	CASSKSHSTTGNTIYF
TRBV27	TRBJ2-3	CASSHYMDTDTQYF
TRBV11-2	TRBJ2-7	CASSRGQLSYEQYF
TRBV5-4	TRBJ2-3	CASSLARQDTQYF
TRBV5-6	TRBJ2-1	CASSGGGSGLSYNEQFF